Below are 10 T cell receptor beta chains sequenced from a single sample in a study of shared clonotypes between healthy human individuals. Sequencing was performed with immunoSEQ multiplex PCR; in TCRdb, only in-frame clones are kept and a portion is missing. The data hold 950,000 to 1,100,000 clones, with approximately 76% observed a single time. The sample consisted of memory CD4+ T cells sorted from blood. Subset reported: CD45RA-negative fraction. The receptors were gathered from a young man in good health.

This clone appeared once. The J gene is TRBJ2-7, the V gene TRBV10-1; weak D call: TRBD2 (6 bases). V was pared by 2 bases and J by 3 bases, with 17 bases between. CDR3 length equals 16 residues. The germline CDR1 and CDR2 sequences are WNHNN and SYGVQD (reference sequence). CDR3 loop: CASSEGAGTRDYEQYF. CDR3 DNA sequence: TGCGCCAGCAGTGAGGGGGCCGGGACTCGGGACTACGAGCAGTACTTC.

The chain couples TRBV6-5 to TRBJ2-2; tentatively, D is TRBD2 (6 bases). The CDR3 totals 13 residues. Germline CDR1 and CDR2: MNHEY and SVGAGI. V lost 6 bases and J 4 bases, leaving 9 bases between the germline ends. CDR3 nucleotide sequence: TGTGCCAGCAGCCGGGAGCGCACCGGGGAGCTGTTTTTT. Protein sequence: CASSRERTGELFF.

This rearrangement joins TRBV23-1 to TRBJ2-2, with D unresolved. TRBV23-1 is an ORF; its function is uncertain. V was cut by 2 bases and J by 3 bases, with 13 bases left in between. The CDR3 runs 16 residues. CDR3 protein: CASSQTRTVHTGELFF. In DNA, the CDR3 is TGCGCCAGCAGTCAAACCCGGACGGTTCACACCGGGGAGCTGTTTTTT.

V usage is TRBV7-2 and J usage is TRBJ2-3, with TRBD2 matching over 11 bases. This CDR3 has 17 residues. The V segment lost 1 base and the J segment 4 bases; nucleotides outside the gene matches: 7. The germline CDR1 and CDR2 sequences are SGHTA and FQGNSA. The CDR3 spells CASSLEGSGRGADTQYF. The CDR3 DNA reads as TGTGCCAGCAGCTTAGAAGGTAGCGGGAGGGGGGCAGATACGCAGTATTTT.

The chain employs TRBV6-1 and TRBJ1-5; D perhaps matches TRBD1 (5 bases). The germline V gene encodes CDR1 MNHNS and CDR2 SASEGT. V was clipped by 1 base and J by 5 bases, with 12 bases between them. This CDR3 is 15 amino acids long. The CDR3 DNA reads TGTGCCAGCAGTGAAGGAGGGGCAGGCCATCAGCCCCAGCATTTT. Translating gives CASSEGGAGHQPQHF.

The rearrangement uses TRBV7-9 and TRBJ1-2; D ambiguous. The CDR3 extends over 15 amino acids. With 2 bases removed from V and 7 bases from J, the gap between germline ends came to 17 bases. Germline lookup yields CDR1 SEHNR and CDR2 FQNEAQ (reference sequence). In DNA form, the CDR3 reads TGTGCCAGCAGCTTATTTTCGCAGGATGTTAGTGGCTACACCTTC. It codes for CASSLFSQDVSGYTF.

DNA for the CDR3: TGTGCCAGCAGTTTCGGCAGTTTAGGAGATACGCAGTATTTT. It yields the protein CASSFGSLGDTQYF. The chain recombines TRBV28 with TRBJ2-3; D is unresolved. Trimming pared 3 bases from V and 5 bases from J, leaving 12 bases between. The CDR3 consists of 14 residues. The germline V gene has CDR1 MDHEN and CDR2 SYDVKM.

The chain employs TRBV25-1 and TRBJ1-2; the D is unclear. Germline V lookup: CDR1 MGHDK, CDR2 SYGVNS. The CDR3 contains 12 residues. The V gene lost 6 bases and the J gene lost 5 bases, with 10 bases spanning the gap. The CDR3 nucleotides are TGTGCCAGCAGAGAAGCGGCATATGGCTACACCTTC. Amino acid sequence: CASREAAYGYTF.

The chain joins TRBV18 to TRBJ2-1; D may be TRBD2 (6 bases). Looked up from germline, CDR1 is KGHSH and CDR2 is LQKENI. The CDR3 covers 14 residues. Trimming removed 3 bases at V and 7 bases at J, with 13 bases between. The chain's CDR3 is CASSPRLGGNEQFF. The CDR3 DNA reads as TGTGCCAGCTCACCTCGACTAGGCGGAAATGAGCAGTTCTTC.

The chain employs TRBV19 and TRBJ1-2; 7 bases align to TRBD1. J was trimmed by 1 base and V by 3 bases; bases with no gene match: 8. The CDR3 spans 16 residues. Germline V gene data show CDR1 as LNHDA and CDR2 as SQIVND (reference sequence). CDR3 in DNA: TGTGCCAGTAGTATTGAGTGGGACAGCCTTAACTATGGCTACACCTTC. It is translated as CASSIEWDSLNYGYTF.